Below, one T cell receptor beta chain is given with its context. Its antigen remains unidentified. Base-call qualities are not available, and no considerably larger clone is one nucleotide away. This sample was included in a study of CD8+ T cells in alopecia areata (dated 2018 in TCRdb). For context, the study as a whole: The treated patients, all with moderate-to-severe alopecia areata, were enrolled in an open-label pilot trial of oral tofacitinib given at 5 to 10 mg twice daily. Biopsies were taken from tofacitinib-treated patients at baseline and again at 4 and 24 weeks into treatment, and several of those patients also had a later scalp biopsy. To study T cell clonal expansion in alopecia areata, the researchers applied high-throughput TCRbeta sequencing to both the C3H/HeJ mouse model and human patients. In treated patients, disease severity was measured using the SALT score, which gives the percentage of scalp surface area affected. Scalp clonality was compared among normal scalp (n=4), patchy alopecia areata scalp (n=8), and alopecia totalis/universalis scalp (n=8). Human TCRbeta sequencing covered scalp tissue and sorted CD4+ and CD8+ peripheral blood T cells from patchy and totalis/universalis alopecia areata patients and healthy controls. RNA was extracted with the PAXgene miRNA kit for fixed scalp, the miRNeasy kit for PBMCs, and the RNeasy kit for mouse skin. Patients stayed on tofacitinib for 6 to 18 months and then had 6 months of follow-up off drug so that delayed response and recurrence could be assessed. TCRbeta CDR3 regions were amplified by immunoSEQ multiplex PCR using 35 Vbeta forward and 13 Jbeta reverse primers. The investigation overall reported the following: Compared with normal scalp, lesional scalp had higher clonality and more expanded CD8+ clones, particularly in alopecia totalis/universalis, a pattern that suggests antigenic drive. Compared with mice, TCR sequences shared between patients were less clear, possibly partly because of HLA diversity across the patient population. With tofacitinib, both scalp clonality and the number of expanded CD8+ clones among the top 100 scalp clones went down significantly. During tofacitinib treatment, many expanded lesional clones stuck around in both scalp and blood, and this persistence may partly explain why relapse happens after treatment is stopped. Unlike mouse skin, where gammadelta T cells dominate, normal human skin contains resident alphabeta T cells that get sequenced too, which complicates analysis of the scalp TCR repertoire. Because the treated cohort was small and had only one nonresponder, larger studies are needed to examine links between baseline CD8+ expansion and response.

The CDR3 has 14 amino acids, counting the end cysteine and phenylalanine. Only CDR3 DNA is held: 42 bases, read in frame from base 1. From a lookup of the germline V gene, CDR1 and CDR2 are KGHSH and LQKENI. V gives up 3 bases and J gives up 6 bases, and the segment between their germline ends measures 15 bases. Libraries were prepared through the immunoSEQ multiplex PCR assay. To provide template for TCR sequencing, every sample had RNA extracted and reverse transcribed into cDNA. First-strand cDNA was synthesized using SuperScript III with a 2:1 mix of oligo-dT and random hexamers. Amplification bias was assessed with a synthetic immune receptor repertoire, and residual bias was removed computationally. The study's own analysis went as follows. Raw reads were preprocessed to remove errors, and CDR3 was defined according to IMGT conventions as the region from the conserved cysteine to phenylalanine. Clonality was computed by normalizing Shannon entropy by log2 of the number of productive unique TCRs and subtracting the result from 1. Whether scalp clones were CD4 or CD8 was inferred by matching scalp TCRbeta sequences against CD4 and CD8 repertoires sorted from blood. In TCRdb, the immuneACCESS table is reduced to in-frame sequences with V and J assigned. These tables do not hold every clone; where another copy was compared, an unresolved V gene accounts for under half, and the others remain unexplained. The V and J calls and the clone size are those of that table, but D and trimming were determined from the DNA. The sample contains around 300,000 clones, about 60% of them found a single time. The ten largest clones add up to 0.75% to 0.95% of the sample.

What the treatment or condition label conveys for this sample: oral pan-JAK inhibitor, 5-10 mg twice daily. From alopecia areata patients, peripheral blood was collected along with lesional scalp punch biopsies. After PBMCs were isolated by density centrifugation and stained for CD3, CD4 and CD8, a FACSAria was used to sort CD4+ and CD8+ T cells. Here the sequenced sample was CD4+ T cells sorted from blood, taken between weeks 51 and 52, from a patient treated with tofacitinib. This sequence originates from a human donor with alopecia areata. The rearrangement joined TRBV18 to TRBJ2-7; a tentative D call is TRBD2 (6 bases match). CDR3 sequence: CASSPRDGGFEQYF. Here is the DNA: TGTGCCAGCTCACCCCGGGACGGGGGATTCGAGCAGTACTTC. The CDR3 plus the reference TRBV18 and TRBJ2-7 genes for the other parts give the full variable domain: NAGVMQNPRHLVRRRGQEARLRCSPMKGHSHVYWYRQLPEEGLKFMVYLQKENIIDESGMPKERFSAEFPKEGPSILRIQQVVRGDSAAYFCASSPRDGGFEQYFGPGTRLTVT.